Given below is one T cell receptor (beta chain) in context. This record belongs to a study of blood T cell repertoires in COVID-19. Study background: Both acute and convalescent COVID-19 samples were obtained from the United States, Italy and Spain. Nucleic acid was either cDNA or gDNA, and it came from T cells, B-cell-depleted T cells, or PBMCs.

Original methodology: The assay estimated nucleated cells by amplifying reference gene primers. The assay was immunoSEQ multiplex PCR, and TCRdb's table has in-frame clones only and misses some. V and J calls and clone size are copied from that table; D and trimming were computed from the DNA. The table lists about 140,000 clones, around 83% of them singletons. The receptor was isolated from a human donor in a cohort sampled during active COVID-19. The material sequenced was peripheral blood.

CDR3 protein: CASISLGLANEKLFF. CDR3 sequence (DNA): TGTGCCAGCATCTCTCTGGGACTCGCTAATGAAAAACTGTTTTTT. The rearrangement links TRBV2 to TRBJ1-4, with a possible D match to TRBD1 (5 bases). Germline V CDR1 and CDR2: SNHLY, FYNNEI. The CDR3 sequence is 15 residues long. V was shortened by 7 bases and J by 3 bases, with 15 bases between the two germline ends.